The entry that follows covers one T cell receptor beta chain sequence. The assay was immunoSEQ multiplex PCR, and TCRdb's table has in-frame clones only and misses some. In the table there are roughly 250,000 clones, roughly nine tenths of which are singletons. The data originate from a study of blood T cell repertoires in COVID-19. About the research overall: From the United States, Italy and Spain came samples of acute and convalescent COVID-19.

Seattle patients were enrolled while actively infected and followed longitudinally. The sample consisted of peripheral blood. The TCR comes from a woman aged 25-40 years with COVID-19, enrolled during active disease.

The CDR3, as DNA: TGCGCCAGCAGTAACCTAGCGGGGCCTGGGGAGACCCAGTACTTC. It codes for CASSNLAGPGETQYF. The rearrangement joins TRBV5-1 to TRBJ2-5; 9 bases match TRBD2. Germline CDR1 SGHRS, CDR2 YFSETQ. This CDR3 comprises 15 residues. V shed 5 bases, J shed 5 bases, and the junction held 10 bases outside the gene matches.